The clone carrying this TCR beta chain has only one observation. Trimming pared 4 bases from V and 4 bases from J, leaving 17 bases between. This CDR3 comprises 16 residues. Germline loops: CDR1 SEHNR, CDR2 FQNEAQ (reference sequence). Source study methods: Cell counts per sample came from amplifying reference gene primers. Libraries were prepared by immunoSEQ multiplex PCR; TCRdb keeps only in-frame clonotypes and omits some of them. From that table come the V and J calls and clone size; the DNA was used to work out D and trimming. This sample carries fewer than 250,000 clones, around 90% of them seen once, and the ten largest clones take around 0.86%. This entry comes from a study of blood T cell repertoires in COVID-19. About the research overall: Sites in the United States, Italy and Spain provided acute and convalescent COVID-19 samples. PBMCs, B-cell-depleted T cells, or T cells were the source of the cDNA or gDNA that made up the material.

The chain combines TRBV7-9 with TRBJ1-5; unclear D gene. Sequencing was done on a sample of peripheral blood. This receptor was taken from a man aged 25-40 years with COVID-19, enrolled during active disease. The CDR3 loop reads CASSSHLGGMNQPQHF. The CDR3, as DNA: TGTGCCAGCAGCTCCCATCTCGGAGGGATGAATCAGCCCCAGCATTTT.